This TCR beta chain was profiled in a study of PD-1 blockade in classical Hodgkin lymphoma. Broader study findings: Patients with an early start, nivolumab under 1 year after ASCT, were excluded.

The J segment lost 8 bases and the V segment lost 6 bases, leaving 10 bases of the junction unmatched. CDR1 is LGHNT, CDR2 FRNRAP, per germline. The CDR3 length is 14 residues. Here immunoSEQ multiplex PCR was the method, and the copy in TCRdb shows in-frame clones only, minus some. The table records 100,000 or so clones, just over 90% of them present only once. This clone was detected a few times. The target antigen is unknown. The time point was: cycle 4 day 1 (C4D1), after five to seven weeks of nivolumab. Relapses following autologous stem cell transplantation were seen in all patients, with brentuximab vedotin exposure varying.

This specimen consisted of peripheral blood mononuclear cells (PBMCs), obtained before the fourth cycle of nivolumab. The sequence came from a human donor with classical Hodgkin lymphoma. The chain is built from TRBV12-5 and TRBJ1-2, with 9 nucleotides matching TRBD1. The CDR3 is CASGPGTGMFGYTF. In DNA form, the CDR3 reads TGTGCTAGTGGCCCTGGGACAGGGATGTTCGGCTACACCTTC.